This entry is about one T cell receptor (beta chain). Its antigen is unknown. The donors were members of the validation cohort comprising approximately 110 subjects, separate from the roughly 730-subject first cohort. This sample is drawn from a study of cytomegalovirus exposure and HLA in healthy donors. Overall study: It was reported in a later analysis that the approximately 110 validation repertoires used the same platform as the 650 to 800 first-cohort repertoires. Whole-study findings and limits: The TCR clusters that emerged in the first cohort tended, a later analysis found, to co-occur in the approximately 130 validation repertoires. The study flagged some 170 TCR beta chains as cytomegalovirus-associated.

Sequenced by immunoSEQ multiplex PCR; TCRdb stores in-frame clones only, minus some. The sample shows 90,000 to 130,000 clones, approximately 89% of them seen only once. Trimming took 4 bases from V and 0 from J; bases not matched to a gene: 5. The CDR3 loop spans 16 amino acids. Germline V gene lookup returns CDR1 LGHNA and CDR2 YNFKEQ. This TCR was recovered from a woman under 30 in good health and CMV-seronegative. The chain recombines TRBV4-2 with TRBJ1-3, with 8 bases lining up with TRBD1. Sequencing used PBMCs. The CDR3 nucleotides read TGTGCCAGCAGCCGGATCGACAGGGGCTCTGGAAACACCATATATTTT. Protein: CASSRIDRGSGNTIYF.